This T cell receptor beta chain was found in a study of blood T cells in healthy people across ages. J was trimmed by 6 bases and V by 6 bases; bases with no gene match: 11. This CDR3 region has 14 residues. A sample-barcoded 5' primer and a J-beta primer mix were used in a second PCR of about 6 to 12 cycles. TCRdb redid the calling of the 5' RACE reads with MiXCR, one entry per CDR3 protein. The data contain more than 1 million distinct CDR3 sequences, 45% of them seen just once; the ten biggest clones take up approximately 17%. The chain employs TRBV12-3 or TRBV12-4 and TRBJ2-7; 7 positions agree with TRBD2. This clonotype was sampled from a woman in her sixties or seventies in good health. The sample comprised blood. CDR3 residues: CASRLAEGLGEQYF. CDR3 in DNA: TGTGCCAGCAGGCTAGCGGAAGGTCTGGGCGAGCAGTACTTC.